This T cell receptor (beta chain) appears in the sequencing data of a study of shared clonotypes between healthy human individuals. As concerns this clone: Its antigen remains unidentified.

The study's findings and limits: Measured sharing among donors was expected to vary with sequencing depth.

Profiled with immunoSEQ multiplex PCR; TCRdb holds only in-frame clones, not every one. The sample records about 340,000 clones, more than 60% being singletons. The specimen was memory CD4+ T cells sorted from blood. The subset was: CD45RA-negative fraction. This receptor was taken from a young man in good health.

CDR3 nucleotide sequence: TGCAGCGTCCTATGGCCCCTAGGGACTAGCGGGAGGGCTTTCAATGAGCAGTTCTTC. Its translation: CSVLWPLGTSGRAFNEQFF. J is TRBJ2-1 and V is TRBV29-1; 16 bases agree with TRBD2. From germline, CDR1 is SQVTM and CDR2 ANQGSEA. This CDR3 contains 19 residues. Trimming removed 6 bases from V and 6 bases from J; junction bases left unmatched: 17.